The 26 T cell receptor beta chains listed next were all sequenced from one sample in a study of blood T cell repertoires in COVID-19. This table comes from immunoSEQ multiplex PCR, and its TCRdb copy is limited to in-frame clones, with some not included. The sample yields 380,000 or so clones, about 80% seen once. The material sequenced was peripheral blood. These receptors were taken from a human donor with acute or convalescent COVID-19. The donor label of this sample is uncertain.

The chain couples TRBV5-1 to TRBJ1-4, with 9 bases lining up with TRBD1. The CDR3 extends over 14 amino acids. Germline CDR1 reads SGHRS; CDR2 reads YFSETQ. The V and J ends lost 5 bases and 5 bases, in that order; junction bases with no gene match: 4. This CDR3 is CASRLTGGNEKLFF. The CDR3 DNA is TGCGCCAGCAGGTTGACAGGGGGGAATGAAAAACTGTTTTTT.

The chain uses TRBV7-4 and TRBJ1-3, with D perhaps matching TRBD1 (5 bases). CDR1 and CDR2 from the germline V gene are SGHVT and SQSDAQ. This CDR3 region has 15 residues. Between the trimmed V and J ends, which lost 6 bases and 1 base, there was a span of 13 bases. Here the CDR3 reads CASRPVRGSGNTIYF. The CDR3 DNA reads TGTGCCAGCAGACCTGTTCGGGGGTCTGGAAACACCATATATTTT.

This clone was picked up one time. The gene calls are TRBV3-1 (or the pseudogene TRBV3-2) and TRBJ1-4; 10 nucleotides agree with TRBD1. CDR1 and CDR2 (germline): LGHDT, YNNKEL (reference sequence). Trimming at V came to 4 bases and at J to 7 bases, leaving 6 bases not matched to a gene. This CDR3 contains 15 residues. For the CDR3, the DNA is TGTGCCAGCAGCCCCGACCGGGACAGGGGTGAAAAACTGTTTTTT. Translated: CASSPDRDRGEKLFF.

This clone came up once. The gene calls are TRBV6-5 and TRBJ1-3, with no clear D. The germline V and J ends were trimmed by 6 bases and 0 bases, with 12 bases remaining between them. The CDR3 has 15 residues. Germline V lookup: CDR1 MNHEY, CDR2 SVGAGI. The CDR3 spells CASRPKTTSGNTIYF. Here the CDR3 DNA reads TGTGCCAGCAGACCTAAGACAACCTCTGGAAACACCATATATTTT.

The V and J genes are TRBV3-1 (or the pseudogene TRBV3-2) and TRBJ2-5; D might be TRBD2 (5 bases). V lost 4 bases to trimming and J lost 4 bases, with 13 bases between them. Per germline, CDR1 LGHDT and CDR2 YNNKEL (reference sequence). The CDR3 has 14 amino acids. The CDR3 bases are TGTGCCAGCAGCCTGCCCGGGGTGGGAGAGACCCAGTACTTC. It codes for CASSLPGVGETQYF.

This chain uses TRBV9 with TRBJ1-2; TRBD1 is a possible D gene (5 bases). V was pared by 4 bases and J by 3 bases, with 10 bases between. Germline assignment: CDR1 SGDLS and CDR2 YYNGEE. This CDR3 region has 13 residues. The chain's CDR3 is CASSPRAHYGYTF. The CDR3 bases are TGTGCCAGCAGCCCCAGGGCCCACTATGGCTACACCTTC.

V gene TRBV28 combines with J gene TRBJ2-3; TRBD1 is a possible D gene (8 bases). Germline V lookup: CDR1 MDHEN, CDR2 SYDVKM. V lost 6 bases, J lost 2 bases, and 18 bases lay in between. The CDR3 runs 16 residues. The CDR3 spells CASRGRGQANTDTQYF. In nucleotides, the CDR3 is TGTGCCAGCAGAGGGAGGGGACAGGCCAACACAGATACGCAGTATTTT. Combining the CDR3 with reference TRBV28 and TRBJ2-3 gives the whole variable domain DVKVTQSSRYLVKRTGEKVFLECVQDMDHENMFWYRQDPGLGLRLIYFSYDVKMKEKGDIPEGYSVSREKKERFSLILESASTNQTSMYLCASRGRGQANTDTQYFGPGTRLTVL.

The rearrangement uses TRBV19 and TRBJ1-1; a possible D gene is TRBD1 (6 bases). This CDR3 region has 14 residues. V lost 3 bases and J lost 1, with 9 bases in between. Germline lookup yields CDR1 LNHDA and CDR2 SQIVND (reference sequence). The CDR3 bases are TGTGCCAGTAGTATGAAGGACAGGAACACTGAAGCTTTCTTT. Its translation is CASSMKDRNTEAFF.

The chain employs TRBV4-1 and TRBJ2-4, with D perhaps TRBD1 (6 bases). The CDR3 loop spans 18 amino acids. Germline V gives CDR1 MGHRA, CDR2 YSYEKL. V lost 4 bases and J 4 bases, leaving 23 bases between the germline ends. The CDR3 DNA is TGCGCCAGCAGCCCTTTCTACACAGGGAAACACATTAAAAACATTCAGTACTTC. Its translation: CASSPFYTGKHIKNIQYF.

The chain links TRBV7-2 to TRBJ2-7; 10 bases are a match to TRBD1. J lost 3 bases, V lost 3 bases, and 5 bases had no gene match. The CDR3 is 15 residues long. Germline V lookup: CDR1 SGHTA, CDR2 FQGNSA. The CDR3 DNA reads TGTGCCAGCAGCTTGACCGGGACAGGGGACTACGAGCAGTACTTC. Translating gives CASSLTGTGDYEQYF. The whole variable domain, remainder taken from reference TRBV7-2 and TRBJ2-7, is GAGVSQSPSNKVTEKGKDVELRCDPISGHTALYWYRQSLGQGLEFLIYFQGNSAPDKSGLPSDRFSAERTGGSVSTLTIQRTQQEDSAVYLCASSLTGTGDYEQYFGPGTRLTVT.

The chain has TRBV3-1 (or the pseudogene TRBV3-2) and TRBJ2-1, with 8 bases aligning to TRBD1. V trimming: 0 bases; J trimming: 3 bases; junction bases outside the gene matches: 7. The CDR3 covers 17 residues. Germline CDR1 LGHDT, CDR2 YNNKEL (reference sequence). CDR3 in amino acids: CASSQEPTGVIYNEQFF. For the CDR3, the DNA is TGTGCCAGCAGCCAAGAGCCGACAGGGGTCATCTACAATGAGCAGTTCTTC.

The chain links TRBV5-1 to TRBJ1-1; D is possibly TRBD1 (5 bases). The CDR3 contains 15 residues. V gave up 3 bases and J gave up 14 bases, with 26 bases separating them. CDR1 and CDR2 (germline): SGHRS, YFSETQ. The CDR3 here is CASSYDRTSLGKGFF. The CDR3 nucleotides are TGCGCCAGCAGCTATGACCGGACATCCCTCGGAAAGGGATTCTTT.

CDR3: CASSLAGTNYGYTF. Here the CDR3 DNA reads TGCGCCAGCAGCTTGGCGGGAACCAACTATGGCTACACCTTC. The V call is TRBV5-1, the J call TRBJ1-2; no clear D. V was shortened by 0 bases and J by 2 bases, with 8 bases between the two germline ends. The germline gives CDR1 SGHRS, CDR2 YFSETQ. The CDR3 has 14 residues.

The V gene is TRBV6-5, the J gene TRBJ1-1; 7 bases are a match to TRBD1. This CDR3 comprises 13 residues. The J segment lost 8 bases and the V segment lost 6 bases, leaving 9 bases of the junction unmatched. CDR1 and CDR2 (germline): MNHEY, SVGAGI. The CDR3 loop reads CASSVTGQSEAFF. CDR3 DNA: TGTGCCAGCAGCGTCACGGGACAGTCAGAAGCTTTCTTT.

The chain links TRBV30 to TRBJ1-1; 10 positions match TRBD1. The V gene's germline CDR1 is GTSNPN and CDR2 SVGIG (reference sequence). The CDR3 runs to 13 residues. J was trimmed by 3 bases and V by 5 bases; bases with no gene match: 3. The CDR3 is CAWGTGDDTEAFF. CDR3 nucleotide sequence: TGTGCCTGGGGGACAGGGGATGACACTGAAGCTTTCTTT.

The chain combines TRBV5-4 with TRBJ1-1; D gene uncertain. Between the trimmed V and J ends, which lost 2 bases and 2 bases, there was a span of 10 bases. Germline CDR1 and CDR2: SGHNT and YYREEE (reference sequence). There are 14 residues in the CDR3. CDR3 residues: CASSFLEGNTEAFF. The CDR3 DNA follows: TGTGCCAGCAGCTTCCTAGAGGGAAACACTGAAGCTTTCTTT.

The rearrangement uses TRBV29-1 and TRBJ1-2; D uncertain. Germline assignment: CDR1 SQVTM and CDR2 ANQGSEA. The CDR3 length is 12 residues. V shed 3 bases and J shed 4 bases, with 9 bases lying between them. The CDR3 nucleotides are TGCAGCGTTGACGAGGGAAGCTATGGCTACACCTTC. It codes for CSVDEGSYGYTF.

The chain recombines TRBV7-9 with TRBJ2-2, with 15 nucleotides matching TRBD2. The CDR3 totals 16 residues. Trimming removed 3 bases from V and 7 bases from J; junction bases left unmatched: 3. Germline lookup yields CDR1 SEHNR and CDR2 FQNEAQ (reference sequence). CDR3 sequence (DNA): TGTGCCAGCAGCTTGGGACTAGCGGGAGGAGGCGGGGAGCTGTTTTTT. This encodes CASSLGLAGGGGELFF. Using reference TRBV7-9 and TRBJ2-2 for the parts outside the CDR3, the full variable domain is DTGVSQNPRHKITKRGQNVTFRCDPISEHNRLYWYRQTLGQGPEFLTYFQNEAQLEKSRLLSDRFSAERPKGSFSTLEIQRTEQGDSAMYLCASSLGLAGGGGELFFGEGSRLTVL.

The rearrangement joins TRBV7-9 to TRBJ1-2, with 7 bases fitting TRBD1. This CDR3 has 15 residues. V was clipped by 4 bases and J by 4 bases; unmatched bases: 9. Germline V lookup: CDR1 SEHNR, CDR2 FQNEAQ (reference sequence). The CDR3 DNA follows: TGTGCCAGCAGCTCTATCCGGGGACAGAGCTATGGCTACACCTTC. The encoded protein is CASSSIRGQSYGYTF.

This clone was detected only once. The germline gene is not matched at one end of the junction; a read error may be the cause. V gene TRBV19 combines with J gene TRBJ1-3, with TRBD1 matching 9 bases. CDR3 length equals 15 residues. Germline CDR1 reads LNHDA; CDR2 reads SQIVND (reference sequence). Written as DNA, the CDR3 is TGTGCCAGTAGTATAACAGGGGGCGAAGGAAAGACCATATATTTT. Its protein is CASSITGGEGKTIYF.

The chain recombines TRBV29-1 with TRBJ1-2; D might be TRBD1 (5 bases). The CDR3 spans 12 residues. Germline V gives CDR1 SQVTM, CDR2 ANQGSEA. Trimming removed 4 bases from V and 10 bases from J, with 16 bases in between. In DNA, the CDR3 is TGCAGCGTTGGATCTGCTGGGGCATTCTACACCTTC. This sequence encodes CSVGSAGAFYTF. Looking up the rest from reference TRBV29-1 and TRBJ1-2 gives the full variable domain: SAVISQKPSRDICQRGTSLTIQCQVDSQVTMMFWYRQQPGQSLTLIATANQGSEATYESGFVIDKFPISRPNLTFSTLTVSNMSPEDSSIYLCSVGSAGAFYTFGSGTRLTVV.

V usage is TRBV2 and J usage is TRBJ1-1; D is uncertain. The CDR3 consists of 13 residues. Trimming took 3 bases from V and 1 from J, leaving 6 bases between them. Germline CDR1 SNHLY, CDR2 FYNNEI. CDR3 sequence reads: CASSDEWNTEAFF. The CDR3, as DNA: TGTGCCAGCAGTGATGAGTGGAACACTGAAGCTTTCTTT.

The chain combines TRBV2 with TRBJ1-1; the match to TRBD1 covers 10 bases. Germline values: CDR1 SNHLY, CDR2 FYNNEI. V lost 6 bases, J lost 3 bases, and 7 bases stayed unmatched. The CDR3 has 15 residues. CDR3 in DNA: TGTGCCAGCAGGAAGGGACAGGGGTTGGACACTGAAGCTTTCTTT. Its translation: CASRKGQGLDTEAFF.

In this sample, this clone turned up a few times. V and J are TRBV2 and TRBJ2-7, with TRBD2 identical over 10 bases. V shed 4 bases, J shed 6 bases, and the junction held 21 bases outside the gene matches. Per germline, CDR1 SNHLY and CDR2 FYNNEI. The CDR3 length is 19 residues. DNA for the CDR3: TGTGCCAGCAGTGTTTCTTCGCCTAGCGGGAGACTCACCCCCTCCGAGCAGTACTTC. Amino acid sequence: CASSVSSPSGRLTPSEQYF. The full variable domain, rest sourced from reference TRBV2 and TRBJ2-7, is EPEVTQTPSHQVTQMGQEVILRCVPISNHLYFYWYRQILGQKVEFLVSFYNNEISEKSEIFDDQFSVERPDGSNFTLKIRSTKLEDSAMYFCASSVSSPSGRLTPSEQYFGPGTRLTVT.

The chain links TRBV10-2 to TRBJ1-1, with D perhaps matching TRBD1 (6 bases). V was shortened by 3 bases and J by 3 bases, with 11 bases between the two germline ends. Germline V lookup: CDR1 WSHSY, CDR2 SAAADI. CDR3 length: 14 residues. CDR3 sequence (DNA): TGCGCCAGCAGTGATTGGGACACCTACACTGAAGCTTTCTTT. Encoded protein: CASSDWDTYTEAFF.

The chain employs TRBV30 and TRBJ1-1, with D maybe TRBD1 (6 bases). Trimming stripped 3 bases from V and 5 bases from J, with 13 bases between. Germline lookup yields CDR1 GTSNPN and CDR2 SVGIG (reference sequence). The CDR3 has 13 amino acids. CDR3 coding DNA: TGTGCCTGGAGGGGACAACCTGGGACTGAAGCTTTCTTT. Its protein is CAWRGQPGTEAFF.